One and the same sample provided the 26 T cell receptor beta chains below, sequenced in a study of control samples from healthy donors and cancer patients. The method was immunoSEQ multiplex PCR; TCRdb's version includes in-frame clones alone and lacks a portion of them. The table has 200,000 or so clones, approximately 90% seen once; the top ten hold 1.5% to 2%. The sample comprised blood. The receptors originated from a man aged 30-40 years in good health.

CDR3 in amino acids: CASSSLGDFYGYTF. The DNA of the CDR3 is TGTGCCAGCAGCTCTCTCGGGGATTTCTATGGCTACACCTTC. V gene TRBV27 combines with J gene TRBJ1-2; D gene uncertain. CDR1 and CDR2 (germline): MNHEY, SMNVEV (reference sequence). Trimming took 6 bases from V and 4 from J, leaving 15 bases between them. This CDR3 comprises 14 residues.

This chain links TRBV7-9 with TRBJ2-3; D is ambiguous. The germline V gene encodes CDR1 SEHNR and CDR2 FQNEAQ (reference sequence). CDR3 length: 14 amino acids. V was cut by 1 base and J by 2 bases, with 7 bases left in between. In DNA form, the CDR3 reads TGTGCCAGCAGCTTAGGCTGGGCCACAGATACGCAGTATTTT. Protein: CASSLGWATDTQYF.

This rearrangement joins TRBV2 to TRBJ2-7; TRBD1 matches at 9 bases. In germline, CDR1 is SNHLY, CDR2 FYNNEI. CDR3 size: 15 residues. Trimming cost V 1 base and J 0 bases; bases outside gene matches: 1. CDR3 nucleotides: TGTGCCAGCAGTGAAGGGGGACAGGGCTCCTACGAGCAGTACTTC. Protein: CASSEGGQGSYEQYF. The full variable domain, rest sourced from reference TRBV2 and TRBJ2-7, is EPEVTQTPSHQVTQMGQEVILRCVPISNHLYFYWYRQILGQKVEFLVSFYNNEISEKSEIFDDQFSVERPDGSNFTLKIRSTKLEDSAMYFCASSEGGQGSYEQYFGPGTRLTVT.

The chain employs TRBV21-1 and TRBJ1-1. TRBV21-1 is designated a pseudogene. The CDR3 consists of 16 residues. CDR3: CASSKGGRGMNTEAFF. As DNA, the CDR3 is TGTGCCAGCAGCAAAGGGGGCCGGGGGATGAACACTGAAGCTTTCTTT.

This clone came up once. The rearrangement joins TRBV3-1 (or the pseudogene TRBV3-2) to TRBJ1-2; no reliable D call. V was pared by 1 base and J by 6 bases, with 9 bases between. The CDR3 sequence is 13 residues long. Germline V CDR1 and CDR2: LGHDT, YNNKEL (reference sequence). CDR3 sequence: CASSQGHPNGYTF. CDR3 nucleotides: TGTGCCAGCAGCCAAGGACATCCCAATGGCTACACCTTC.

The CDR3 DNA reads TGTGCCAGCAACCTCGACATTCGCACTGAAGCTTTCTTT. Its protein product is CASNLDIRTEAFF. The chain couples TRBV12-3 or TRBV12-4 to TRBJ1-1; unclear D gene. The CDR3 has 13 amino acids. The V and J ends lost 7 bases and 4 bases respectively, with 13 bases between them.

The chain has TRBV12-3 or TRBV12-4 and TRBJ1-5; weak D call: TRBD1 (5 bases). The length of the CDR3 is 13 residues. V shed 5 bases and J shed 2 bases, with 7 bases lying between them. The CDR3 DNA follows: TGTGCCAGCAGTGGAGGGGGCAATCAGCCCCAGCATTTT. Residues: CASSGGGNQPQHF.

This chain links TRBV2 with TRBJ2-1, with D perhaps matching TRBD1 or TRBD2 (6 bases each). Trimming left V 4 bases short and J 4 bases short, with 14 bases between. Germline CDR1 and CDR2: SNHLY and FYNNEI. The CDR3 has 15 amino acids. CDR3 region: CASSAQGGGYNEQFF. The CDR3 DNA reads TGTGCCAGCAGTGCACAAGGAGGGGGATACAATGAGCAGTTCTTC.

This clone was seen only once. The V and J genes are TRBV7-9 and TRBJ1-1; D is uncertain. Between the trimmed V and J ends, which lost 5 bases and 1 base, there was a span of 8 bases. The CDR3 consists of 13 residues. CDR1 SEHNR and CDR2 FQNEAQ come from the germline V gene (reference sequence). Here the CDR3 reads CASSKWQNTEAFF. CDR3 coding DNA: TGTGCCAGCAGCAAATGGCAGAACACTGAAGCTTTCTTT.

The chain joins TRBV6-5 to TRBJ1-1; TRBD1 matches at 7 bases. The CDR3 contains 15 residues. With V trimmed by 0 bases and J by 1 base, 2 bases remained unmatched. Germline V gene data show CDR1 as MNHEY and CDR2 as SVGAGI. CDR3 region: CASSYSNRGNTEAFF. The CDR3 DNA sequence: TGTGCCAGCAGTTACTCGAACAGGGGGAACACTGAAGCTTTCTTT.

The chain recombines TRBV20-1 with TRBJ1-1; D is ambiguous. The CDR3 has 11 residues. V was pared by 6 bases and J by 4 bases, with 9 bases between. Germline assignment: CDR1 DFQATT and CDR2 SNEGSKA (reference sequence). The DNA of the CDR3 is TGCAGTGCCGCACTCGCCACTGAAGCTTTCTTT. Encoded protein: CSAALATEAFF.

The table lists this clone with a few counts. The genes are TRBV28 and TRBJ1-4; D unclear. Looked up from germline, CDR1 is MDHEN and CDR2 is SYDVKM. V was cut by 6 bases and J by 8 bases, with 10 bases left in between. The CDR3 loop spans 12 amino acids. The CDR3 nucleotides read TGTGCCAGCAGAGGGTTTGGGGAAAAACTGTTTTTT. This gives the protein CASRGFGEKLFF.

The rearrangement uses TRBV5-4 and TRBJ2-5, with no clear D. CDR1 and CDR2 (germline): SGHNT, YYREEE (reference sequence). The CDR3 is 13 amino acids. V lost 3 bases and J 7 bases, leaving 13 bases between the germline ends. Here the CDR3 reads CASSSSRTGTQYF. CDR3 DNA: TGTGCCAGCAGCTCGTCCCGGACCGGGACCCAGTACTTC.

The chain uses TRBV10-3 and TRBJ1-5; weak D call: TRBD1 (5 bases). V shed 3 bases and J shed 0 bases, with 9 bases lying between them. Germline V gene data show CDR1 as ENHRY and CDR2 as SYGVKD. CDR3 length: 15 residues. CDR3 nucleotide sequence: TGTGCCATCAGTGAAAGACAGATTAGCAATCAGCCCCAGCATTTT. The encoded protein is CAISERQISNQPQHF.

The V gene is TRBV9, the J gene TRBJ2-1, with TRBD1 matching over 9 bases. The germline CDR1 and CDR2 sequences are SGDLS and YYNGEE. The CDR3 loop spans 16 amino acids. With 1 base clipped from V and 4 bases from J, the junction kept 6 bases outside the gene matches. DNA of the CDR3: TGTGCCAGCAGCGTAATGGGGACAGGGAATTACAATGAGCAGTTCTTC. Amino acids: CASSVMGTGNYNEQFF.

This chain links TRBV4-1 with TRBJ1-6; D remains ambiguous. The germline CDR1 and CDR2 sequences are MGHRA and YSYEKL. This CDR3 is 16 amino acids long. Trimming cost V 4 bases and J 10 bases, with 20 bases left between them. The CDR3: CASSRQAGVDGSPLHF. The CDR3 nucleotides are TGCGCCAGCAGCCGTCAGGCAGGAGTCGATGGATCACCCCTCCACTTT.

CDR3 nucleotide sequence: TGTGCCAGCAGTTCAGGGCCCTACGAGCAGTACTTC. Encoded protein: CASSSGPYEQYF. The chain links TRBV27 to TRBJ2-7, with a possible D match to TRBD1 (5 bases). Germline CDR1 reads MNHEY; CDR2 reads SMNVEV (reference sequence). Trimming stripped 4 bases from V and 2 bases from J, with 6 bases between. The CDR3 is made up of 12 amino acids.

J is TRBJ2-3 and V is TRBV5-8, with TRBD1 as a possible D gene (5 bases). The CDR3 is 16 amino acids. The V and J ends lost 1 base and 1 base respectively, with 13 bases between them. Germline V lookup: CDR1 SGHTS, CDR2 YDEGEE. Here the CDR3 reads CASSLNGAGRTDTQYF. As DNA, the CDR3 is TGTGCCAGCAGCTTGAATGGGGCAGGGCGCACAGATACGCAGTATTTT. The entire variable domain, with the rest obtained from reference TRBV5-8 and TRBJ2-3, is as follows: EAGVTQSPTHLIKTRGQQATLRCSPISGHTSVYWYQQALGLGLQFLLWYDEGEERNRGNFPPRFSGRQFPNYSSELNVNALELEDSALYLCASSLNGAGRTDTQYFGPGTRLTVL.

The chain uses TRBV6-5 and TRBJ2-5, with no clear D. The CDR3 runs 12 residues. The germline CDR1 and CDR2 sequences are MNHEY and SVGAGI. V was shortened by 6 bases and J by 5 bases, with 10 bases between the two germline ends. The CDR3 protein is CASRSRSETQYF. CDR3 nucleotide sequence: TGTGCCAGCAGATCCAGGTCCGAGACCCAGTACTTC.

The V call is TRBV19, the J call TRBJ2-2; 7 positions agree with TRBD2. The CDR3 spans 16 residues. Germline CDR1 and CDR2: LNHDA and SQIVND (reference sequence). The ends lost 3 bases at V and 0 bases at J; junction bases unmatched: 4. CDR3: CASSISGGPNTGELFF. The DNA of the CDR3 is TGTGCCAGTAGTATCTCGGGGGGTCCGAACACCGGGGAGCTGTTTTTT.

This chain uses TRBV9 with TRBJ1-1; D perhaps matches TRBD1 (6 bases). CDR3 size: 14 residues. Germline CDR1 SGDLS, CDR2 YYNGEE. With 2 bases removed from V and 3 bases from J, the gap between germline ends came to 11 bases. The CDR3 DNA follows: TGTGCCAGCAGCGTCGACAGGTTGGACACTGAAGCTTTCTTT. Translated: CASSVDRLDTEAFF.

This sequence joins TRBV21-1 and TRBJ2-7; the table's D call of TRBD1 was not tested on the DNA. TRBV21-1 represents a pseudogene. The CDR3 is 13 amino acids. DNA for the CDR3: TGTGCCAGCAGCGGGACAGGGGCCTACGAGCAGTACTTC. Amino acid sequence: CASSGTGAYEQYF.

The chain carries TRBV4-2 and TRBJ1-6; 8 bases map to TRBD1. After removal of 1 base from V and 6 bases from J, the junction contained 2 bases not matched to a gene. Germline V gene sequence: CDR1 LGHNA, CDR2 YNFKEQ. The CDR3 has 15 amino acids. CDR3 DNA: TGTGCCAGCAGCCAAGGGGGACAGGCTAATTCACCCCTCCACTTT. Translation: CASSQGGQANSPLHF.

This clone turned up a few times. The chain employs TRBV4-1 and TRBJ2-4, with unresolved D. V was clipped by 2 bases and J by 0 bases, with 8 bases between them. CDR3 length: 15 amino acids. Germline-derived CDR1 and CDR2 are MGHRA and YSYEKL. The CDR3: CASSQSVLAKNIQYF. The CDR3 DNA reads as TGCGCCAGCAGCCAAAGTGTTCTAGCCAAAAACATTCAGTACTTC.

J is TRBJ2-7 and V is TRBV6-5; D is possibly TRBD1 or TRBD2 (6 bases each). There are 15 residues in the CDR3. Germline V lookup: CDR1 MNHEY, CDR2 SVGAGI. Between the trimmed V and J ends, which lost 6 bases and 0 bases, there was a span of 15 bases. The CDR3 reads CASSPGGRSSYEQYF. The CDR3, as DNA: TGTGCCAGCAGCCCCGGGGGCCGGAGCTCCTACGAGCAGTACTTC.

This clone was seen more than once but under ten times. The rearrangement joins TRBV6-1 to TRBJ2-1, with 11 bases that match TRBD2. J was trimmed by 6 bases and V by 4 bases; bases with no gene match: 8. This CDR3 has 16 amino acids. Germline V lookup: CDR1 MNHNS, CDR2 SASEGT. In nucleotides, the CDR3 is TGTGCCAGCAGTGTCCTAGCGGGGGGCCTGGCCAATGAGCAGTTCTTC. Its protein product is CASSVLAGGLANEQFF.